This TCR beta chain was observed in a study of post-analysis software for immune sequencing data. The wider study: As for disease course, relapsing-remitting, secondary progressive and progressive-relapsing multiple sclerosis were all included.

Libraries were made from TCR beta cDNA, and they carried unique molecular identifiers. About 460,000 cDNA molecules were obtained from 1 to 10 million T cells. TCRdb re-analysed the PCR reads in MiXCR, keeping a single row per CDR3 protein. The sample lists hundreds of thousands of distinct CDR3 sequences; 25% to 30% were seen once. Notes on the study in general: Patients showed TRBV5-6, TRBV5-1 and TRBV20-1 among a few TRBV segments more frequent than in controls. Batch-matched samples strongly co-clustered by F measure. There was significantly lower normalized Chao1 diversity in multiple sclerosis patients than in controls.

CDR1 and CDR2 from the germline V gene are SGDLS and YYNGEE. CDR3 length equals 16 residues. Trimming took 0 bases from V and 1 from J, leaving 12 bases between them. This clonotype was counted only a few times. Its antigen is undetermined. Sequencing input: blood. The receptor was derived from a girl aged 10 to 17 with multiple sclerosis. V usage is TRBV9 and J usage is TRBJ2-3; no reliable D call. The DNA for the CDR3 is TGTGCCAGCAGCGTAGGGGCCAACGAGGGCACAGATACGCAGTATTTT. Protein product: CASSVGANEGTDTQYF.